This TCR beta chain was retrieved from a study of regulatory T cells in long-lasting Graves disease. This clonotype turned up a few times. Noted time point: persistent/refractory GD, antithyroid drugs over 5 years with positive TRAb. After RNA was extracted from PBMCs, the TCR library was made from it. V was clipped by 2 bases and J by 5 bases; unmatched bases: 3. The CDR3 sequence is 13 residues long. Germline loops: CDR1 MGHRA, CDR2 YSYEKL. HTBI primers from iRepertoire and Arm-PCR of CDR3 regions yielded the TCR beta libraries. Each CDR3 protein is one row after TCRdb ran MiXCR on the multiplex PCR reads. The sample includes a few hundred thousand distinct CDR3 sequences, around 22% seen only once; the top ten take about a quarter.

The sequence was obtained from a female donor with Graves disease. The sequences come from peripheral blood mononuclear cells (PBMCs), collected when the disease was refractory, from a patient treated with antithyroid drugs. This sequence joins TRBV4-1 and TRBJ2-7; 7 bases fit TRBD1. DNA of the CDR3: TGCGCCAGCAGCCAACCAACAGGGGACGAGCAGTACTTC. This gives the protein CASSQPTGDEQYF.